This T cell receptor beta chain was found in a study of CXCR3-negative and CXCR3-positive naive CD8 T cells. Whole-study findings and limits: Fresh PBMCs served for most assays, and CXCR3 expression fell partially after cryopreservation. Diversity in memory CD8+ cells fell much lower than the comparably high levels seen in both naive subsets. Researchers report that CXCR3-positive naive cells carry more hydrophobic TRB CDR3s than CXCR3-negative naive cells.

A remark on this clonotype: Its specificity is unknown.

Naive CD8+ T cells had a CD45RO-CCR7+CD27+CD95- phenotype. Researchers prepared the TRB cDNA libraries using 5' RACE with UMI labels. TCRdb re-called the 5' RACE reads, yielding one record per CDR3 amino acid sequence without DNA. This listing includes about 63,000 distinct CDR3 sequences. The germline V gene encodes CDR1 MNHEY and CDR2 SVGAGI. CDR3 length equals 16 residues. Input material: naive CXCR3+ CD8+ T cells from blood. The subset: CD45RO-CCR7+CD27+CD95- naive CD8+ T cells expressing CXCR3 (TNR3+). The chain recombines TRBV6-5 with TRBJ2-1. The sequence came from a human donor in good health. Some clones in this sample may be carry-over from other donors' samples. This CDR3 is CASSYSGIGIHNEQFF.